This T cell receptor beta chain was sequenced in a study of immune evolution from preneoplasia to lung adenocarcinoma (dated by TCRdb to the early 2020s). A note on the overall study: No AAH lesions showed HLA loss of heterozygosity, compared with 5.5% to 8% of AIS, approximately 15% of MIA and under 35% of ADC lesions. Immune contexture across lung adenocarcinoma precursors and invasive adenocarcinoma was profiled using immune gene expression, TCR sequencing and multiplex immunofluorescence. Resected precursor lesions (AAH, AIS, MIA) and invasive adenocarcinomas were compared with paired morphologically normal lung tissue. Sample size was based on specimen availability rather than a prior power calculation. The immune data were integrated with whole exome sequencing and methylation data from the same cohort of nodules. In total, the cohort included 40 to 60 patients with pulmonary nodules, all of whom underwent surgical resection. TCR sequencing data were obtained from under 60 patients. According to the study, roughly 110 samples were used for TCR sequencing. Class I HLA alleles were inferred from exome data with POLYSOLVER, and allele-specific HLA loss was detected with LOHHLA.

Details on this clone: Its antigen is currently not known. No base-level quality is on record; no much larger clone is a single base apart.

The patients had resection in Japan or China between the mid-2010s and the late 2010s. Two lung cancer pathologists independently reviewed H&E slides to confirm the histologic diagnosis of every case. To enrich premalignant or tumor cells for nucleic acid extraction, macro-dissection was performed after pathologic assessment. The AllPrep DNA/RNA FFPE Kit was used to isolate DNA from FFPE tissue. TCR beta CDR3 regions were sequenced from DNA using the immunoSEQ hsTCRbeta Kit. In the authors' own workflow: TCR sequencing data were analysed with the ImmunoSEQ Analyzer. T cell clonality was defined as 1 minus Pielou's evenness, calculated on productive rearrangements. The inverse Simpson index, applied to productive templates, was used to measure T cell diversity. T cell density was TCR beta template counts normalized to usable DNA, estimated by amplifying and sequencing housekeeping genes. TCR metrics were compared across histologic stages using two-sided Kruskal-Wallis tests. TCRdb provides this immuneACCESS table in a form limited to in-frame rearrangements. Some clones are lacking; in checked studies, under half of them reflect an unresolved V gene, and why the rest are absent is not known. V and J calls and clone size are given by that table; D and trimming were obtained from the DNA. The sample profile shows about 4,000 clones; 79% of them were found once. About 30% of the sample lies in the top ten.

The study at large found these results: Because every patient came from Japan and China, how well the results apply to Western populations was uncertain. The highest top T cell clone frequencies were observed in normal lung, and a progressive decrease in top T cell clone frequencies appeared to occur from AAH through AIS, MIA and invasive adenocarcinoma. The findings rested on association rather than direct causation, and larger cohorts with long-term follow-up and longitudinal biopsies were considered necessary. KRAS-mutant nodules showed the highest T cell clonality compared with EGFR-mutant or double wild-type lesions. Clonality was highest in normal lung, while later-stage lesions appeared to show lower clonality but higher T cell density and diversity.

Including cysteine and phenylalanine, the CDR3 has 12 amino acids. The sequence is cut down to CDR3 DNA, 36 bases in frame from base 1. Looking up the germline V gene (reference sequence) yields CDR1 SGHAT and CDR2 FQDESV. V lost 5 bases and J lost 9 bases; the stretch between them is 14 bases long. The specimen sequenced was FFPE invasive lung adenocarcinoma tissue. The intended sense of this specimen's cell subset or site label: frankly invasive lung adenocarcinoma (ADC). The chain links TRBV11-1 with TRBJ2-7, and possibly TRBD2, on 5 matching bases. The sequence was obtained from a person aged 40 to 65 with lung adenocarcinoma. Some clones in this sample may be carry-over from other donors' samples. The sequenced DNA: TGTGCCAGCAGCCTCGACGGGCGGGTGCAGTACTTC. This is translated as CASSLDGRVQYF.